This T cell receptor beta chain comes out of a study of beta chain features in type 1 diabetes. Regarding the study as a whole: Moderate yet significant TCRB CDR3 shortening was seen in Type 1 diabetes patients in all four CD4+ subsets. Overrepresentation of cells with high TCR expression could result from cDNA sequencing. Compared to healthy donors, patients appeared to have naive, central memory and Treg TCRB repertoires that were more alike.

The investigators reverse transcribed all of the isolated RNA, so they sequenced expressed TCRB transcripts. There were some 3.6 million reads on average in the naive, central memory and regulatory T cell samples. The method was immunoSEQ multiplex PCR; TCRdb's version includes in-frame clones alone and lacks a portion of them. The sample comprises about 320,000 clones, about 15% of which are singletons, and 6.7% rests with the top ten. The V end lost 0 bases, the J end lost 1 base, and 12 bases lay between the germline ends. The germline V gene has CDR1 SGHKS and CDR2 YYEKEE (reference sequence). The CDR3 extends over 16 amino acids. This clone turned up a few times. Its antigen is not known.

Specimen: central memory CD4+ T cells from blood. The TCR was taken from a man aged 25 to 40 in good health. This chain joins TRBV5-5 and TRBJ2-3; D possibly matches TRBD1 or TRBD2 (5 bases each). The CDR3 is CASSLDLGTGTDTQYF. CDR3 sequence (DNA): TGTGCCAGCAGCTTGGACCTAGGGACCGGCACAGATACGCAGTATTTT.